This T cell receptor (beta chain) comes out of a study of T cell responses to AZD1222 COVID-19 vaccine. The CDR3 runs to 15 residues. The ends were cut back, 3 bases at V and 2 bases at J, with 11 bases in the middle. The germline V gene has CDR1 LNHDA and CDR2 SQIVND (reference sequence). Produced via immunoSEQ multiplex PCR; TCRdb's table is partial and in-frame only. The table has fewer than 150,000 clones, 75% to 90% seen once; the top ten hold 4.1%. Turning to this clone: In the same sample, other DNA sequences code for this CDR3.

The rearrangement joins TRBV19 to TRBJ1-5; possible D gene TRBD1, 6 bases. The receptor was isolated from an adult in good health. This specimen consisted of peripheral blood, obtained on day 0 of AZD1222 vaccination. CDR3 loop: CASSIPGAGNQPQHF. DNA of the CDR3: TGTGCCAGTAGTATCCCGGGGGCCGGCAATCAGCCCCAGCATTTT.